This T cell receptor beta chain was recovered during a study of blood T cells in healthy people across ages. General study points: Among T cells, TCR beta diversity per million cells dropped roughly linearly as age rose.

The CDR3 contains 12 residues. Germline V gives CDR1 DFQATT, CDR2 SNEGSKA (reference sequence). Trimming removed 6 bases at V and 7 bases at J, with 15 bases between. A sample-barcoded 5' primer and a J-beta primer mix were used in a second PCR of roughly 7 to 11 cycles. TCRdb analysed the 5' RACE reads with MiXCR anew, one entry per CDR3 protein. The sample consists of 1,500,000 or so distinct CDR3 sequences, roughly two fifths of them appearing once. In the case of this clonotype: Its antigen is as yet unknown.

Per-sample yields of isolated PBMCs were at least 6 million. With each sample, at least 5.5 micrograms of total RNA were extracted. The sample consisted of blood. The sequence came from a woman aged 18-29 years in good health. V gene TRBV20-1 combines with J gene TRBJ1-2; the D is unclear. CDR3 sequence: CSARGSMTGYTF. Written as DNA, the CDR3 is TGCAGTGCACGGGGATCTATGACTGGCTACACCTTC.